Reported below is one T cell receptor (beta chain). No antigen is known for it. TCR alpha and TCR beta cDNA libraries carrying sample barcodes and UMIs came from 5'RACE with constant-segment primers. From the 5' RACE reads, TCRdb called clonotypes with MiXCR, one entry per CDR3 protein. The sample has a few hundred thousand distinct CDR3 sequences, around a sixth seen once. The source of the sample is a study of T-cell memory formation after mild COVID-19. Study-level background: Largely, the TCR clusters proved donor specific.

General study points: Cross-reactive memory apparently joined, as some responding clones appeared in pre-infection memory. The second-wave clones peaking on day 37 were not confirmed as SARS-CoV-2-specific.

V dropped 0 bases and J dropped 1 base, with 9 bases sitting between them. This CDR3 has 15 amino acids. CDR1 SGHTA and CDR2 FQGNSA come from the germline V gene. The clonotype was recovered from a man between 18 and 35 years old who had mild COVID-19 (a few samples of this study predate the infection). Cell type and time point are not known. The rearrangement links TRBV7-2 to TRBJ1-1; no clear D. Source material: PBMCs or a T cell subset sorted from them (not recorded which). DNA for the CDR3: TGTGCCAGCAGCTTAGCCGGGGTAGCGAACACTGAAGCTTTCTTT. Translated: CASSLAGVANTEAFF.